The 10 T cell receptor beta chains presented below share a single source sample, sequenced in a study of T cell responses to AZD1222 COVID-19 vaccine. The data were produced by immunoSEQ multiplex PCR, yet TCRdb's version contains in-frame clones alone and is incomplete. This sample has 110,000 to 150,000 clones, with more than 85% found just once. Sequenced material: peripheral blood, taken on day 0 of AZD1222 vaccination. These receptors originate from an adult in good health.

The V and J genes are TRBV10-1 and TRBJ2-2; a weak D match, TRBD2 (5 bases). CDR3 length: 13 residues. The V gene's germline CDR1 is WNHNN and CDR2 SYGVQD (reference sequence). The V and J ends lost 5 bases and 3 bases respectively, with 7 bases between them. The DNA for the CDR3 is TGCGCCAGCAGTAGCGGTTACACCGGGGAGCTGTTTTTT. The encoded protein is CASSSGYTGELFF.

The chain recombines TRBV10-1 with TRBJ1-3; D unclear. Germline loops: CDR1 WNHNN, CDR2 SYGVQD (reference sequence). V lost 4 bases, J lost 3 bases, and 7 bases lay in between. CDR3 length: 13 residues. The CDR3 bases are TGCGCCAGCAGTGCCTCCGGTGGAAACACCATATATTTT. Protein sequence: CASSASGGNTIYF.

CDR3 amino acids: CASSLRGLAGVTAYEQYF. CDR3 sequence (DNA): TGTGCCAGCAGCTTAAGGGGACTAGCGGGAGTTACGGCCTACGAGCAGTACTTC. The chain couples TRBV5-4 to TRBJ2-7, with TRBD2 matching 14 bases. There are 18 residues in the CDR3. Germline CDR1 is SGHNT and CDR2 is YYREEE (reference sequence). V gave up 2 bases and J gave up 2 bases; unmatched junction bases: 9.

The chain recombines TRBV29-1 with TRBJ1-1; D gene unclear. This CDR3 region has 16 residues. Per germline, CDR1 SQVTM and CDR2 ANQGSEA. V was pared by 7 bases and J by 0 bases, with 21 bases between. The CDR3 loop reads CSGTTGGGILNTEAFF. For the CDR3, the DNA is TGCAGCGGGACGACGGGAGGCGGGATATTGAACACTGAAGCTTTCTTT. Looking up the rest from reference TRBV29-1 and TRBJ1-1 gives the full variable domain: SAVISQKPSRDICQRGTSLTIQCQVDSQVTMMFWYRQQPGQSLTLIATANQGSEATYESGFVIDKFPISRPNLTFSTLTVSNMSPEDSSIYLCSGTTGGGILNTEAFFGQGTRLTVV.

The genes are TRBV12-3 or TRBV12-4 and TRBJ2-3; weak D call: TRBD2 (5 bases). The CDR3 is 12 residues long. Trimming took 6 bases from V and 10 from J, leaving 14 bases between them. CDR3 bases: TGTGCCAGCAGCCAAAGCGGTTCCCCGCAGTATTTT. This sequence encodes CASSQSGSPQYF.

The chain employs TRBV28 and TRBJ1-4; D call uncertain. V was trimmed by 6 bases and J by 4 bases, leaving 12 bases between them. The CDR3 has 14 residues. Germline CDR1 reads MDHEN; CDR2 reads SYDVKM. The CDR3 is CASSLPGINEKLFF. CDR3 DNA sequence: TGTGCCAGCAGCCTTCCCGGGATTAATGAAAAACTGTTTTTT.

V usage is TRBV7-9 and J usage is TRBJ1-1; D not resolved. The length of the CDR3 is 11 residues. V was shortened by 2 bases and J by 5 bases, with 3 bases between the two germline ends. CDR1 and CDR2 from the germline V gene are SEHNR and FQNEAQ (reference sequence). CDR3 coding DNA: TGTGCCAGCAGCTTAAATACTGAAGCTTTCTTT. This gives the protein CASSLNTEAFF.

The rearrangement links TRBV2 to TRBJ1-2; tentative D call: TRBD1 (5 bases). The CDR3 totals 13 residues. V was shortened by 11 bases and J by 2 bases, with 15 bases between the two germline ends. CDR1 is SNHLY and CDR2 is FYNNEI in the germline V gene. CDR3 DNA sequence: TGTGCCTGCCCAGGGCCCTTGAACTATGGCTACACCTTC. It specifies CACPGPLNYGYTF.

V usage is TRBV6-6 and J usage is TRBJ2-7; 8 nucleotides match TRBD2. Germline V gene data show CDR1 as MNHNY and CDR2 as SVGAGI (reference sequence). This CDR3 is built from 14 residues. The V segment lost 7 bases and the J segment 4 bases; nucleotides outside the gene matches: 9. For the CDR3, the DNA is TGTGCCAGCACCCTGCGGGCTAGCGGGTACGAGCAGTACTTC. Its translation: CASTLRASGYEQYF.

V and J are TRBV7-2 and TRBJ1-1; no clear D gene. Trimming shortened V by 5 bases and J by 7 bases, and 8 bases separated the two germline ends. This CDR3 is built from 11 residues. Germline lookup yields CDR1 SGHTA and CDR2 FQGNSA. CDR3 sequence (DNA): TGTGCCAGCAGCCGTGACCTTGAAGCTTTCTTT. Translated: CASSRDLEAFF.